The 27 T cell receptor beta chains reported below all come from one sample, sequenced in a study of regulatory T cells in long-lasting Graves disease (dated by TCRdb to 2020 to 2022). Libraries were built with multiplex PCR. The instrument given in TCRdb is Illumina HiSeq 4000. To build TCR beta libraries, CDR3 regions were amplified by Arm-PCR using iRepertoire HTBI primers. TCRdb redid the processing of the public reads, applying fastp at Q25 and MiXCR, and retained in-frame beta chains. Each entry merges the rows of one CDR3 protein and shows their most common DNA and genes. This sample holds approximately 440,000 distinct CDR3 sequences; 16% were observed only once. The top ten hold 10% to 15% of the sample. The meaning of the sample's time point label: newly diagnosed GD, antithyroid drugs for less than 3 months. RNA was extracted from PBMCs in TRIzol for both TCR sequencing and RNA sequencing.

The same specimen was also included in a second study, on T cells in Graves' hyperthyroidism and ophthalmopathy.

The source material was peripheral blood mononuclear cells (PBMCs), sampled at new diagnosis, from a patient treated with antithyroid drugs. Receptors were obtained from a man in his forties or fifties with Graves disease. Donor details come from another sample of the same person, matched by shared clones.

On this clonotype itself: A much larger clone differs by one base, so this may be a read error. This chain connects TRBV12-3 or TRBV12-4 to TRBJ2-7, with 10 bases that match TRBD2. The CDR3 is 15 amino acids. CDR3 sequence reads: CAGSHPLAGYNEQYF. The CDR3, as DNA: TGTGCCGGCAGTCACCCACTAGCGGGATATAACGAGCAGTACTTC.

The chain uses TRBV20-1 and TRBJ1-6; 7 bases fit TRBD1. The CDR3 is 13 amino acids. Germline loops: CDR1 DFQATT, CDR2 SNEGSKA (reference sequence). With 7 bases clipped from V and 6 bases from J, the junction kept 6 bases outside the gene matches. The CDR3 DNA reads TGCAGTGGCCGGGACAGAGTTAATTCACCCCTCCACTTT. The encoded protein is CSGRDRVNSPLHF.

This clonotype was seen at least ten times. V and J are TRBV28 and TRBJ1-1; 8 bases align to TRBD1. V shed 5 bases and J 1 base; nucleotides not matched to a gene: 9. This CDR3 contains 16 residues. Germline assignment: CDR1 MDHEN and CDR2 SYDVKM. CDR3 loop: CASSPARTGPNTEAFF. The CDR3 nucleotides read TGTGCCAGCAGTCCAGCTAGGACAGGGCCGAACACTGAAGCTTTCTTT. Filled out from reference TRBV28 and TRBJ1-1, the complete variable domain reads DVKVTQSSRYLVKRTGEKVFLECVQDMDHENMFWYRQDPGLGLRLIYFSYDVKMKEKGDIPEGYSVSREKKERFSLILESASTNQTSMYLCASSPARTGPNTEAFFGQGTRLTVV.

This clonotype was detected only once. A far larger clone is only one base removed, so a read error is likely. The CDR3 DNA follows: TGTGCCAGCAGTGTCACAGAGATCTACGAGCAGTACTTC. Translated, it gives CASSVTEIYEQYF. The chain joins TRBV6-1 to TRBJ2-7; no definite D call. The length of the CDR3 is 13 residues. Germline V CDR1 and CDR2: MNHNS, SASEGT. Trimming removed 4 bases from V and 3 bases from J, with 10 bases in between.

This clonotype was picked up many times. This chain uses TRBV12-3 or TRBV12-4 with TRBJ2-5, with 8 nucleotides matching TRBD1. Trimming removed 6 bases from V and 1 base from J; junction bases left unmatched: 4. This CDR3 spans 14 amino acids. The CDR3 protein is CASRLTGVQETQYF. The CDR3 coding sequence is TGTGCCAGCAGGCTGACAGGGGTCCAAGAGACCCAGTACTTC.

Many counts were recorded for this clonotype. The chain employs TRBV5-1 and TRBJ2-7; D uncertain. V shed 0 bases and J shed 3 bases, with 10 bases lying between them. Germline V gene data show CDR1 as SGHRS and CDR2 as YFSETQ. The CDR3 contains 14 residues. The CDR3 loop is CASSLAGPDYEQYF. The CDR3 DNA sequence: TGCGCCAGCAGCTTGGCAGGCCCTGACTACGAGCAGTACTTC.

The chain couples TRBV24-1 to TRBJ2-2, with a tentative D call TRBD1 (7 bases). Trimming took 4 bases from V and 7 from J, leaving 21 bases between them. CDR3 length: 17 residues. From germline, CDR1 is KGHDR and CDR2 SFDVKD. The CDR3 here is CATSDQGGKGASGELFF. The CDR3 nucleotides read TGTGCCACCAGTGACCAGGGGGGTAAGGGGGCAAGCGGGGAGCTGTTTTTT.

This clonotype was detected many times. V gene TRBV6-1 combines with J gene TRBJ1-1; 7 bases are shared with TRBD1. Germline loops: CDR1 MNHNS, CDR2 SASEGT. Unmatched junction bases numbered 5, after V lost 6 bases and J lost 1 base. The CDR3 spans 14 residues. The DNA of the CDR3 is TGTGCCAGCAGCGCGGGACAGAGGAACACTGAAGCTTTCTTT. Translated, it gives CASSAGQRNTEAFF.

The V and J genes are TRBV15 and TRBJ2-5; TRBD2 agrees at 11 bases. The CDR3 covers 15 residues. V shed 1 base and J 4 bases; nucleotides not matched to a gene: 2. Germline-derived CDR1 and CDR2 are LNHNV and YYDKDF (reference sequence). CDR3 amino acids: CATSRGLAGSETQYF. CDR3 DNA: TGTGCCACCAGCAGAGGACTAGCGGGGTCAGAGACCCAGTACTTC.

There are a few counts of this clonotype. The chain has TRBV29-1 and TRBJ1-4, with TRBD1 identical over 9 bases. CDR3 size: 13 residues. V shed 7 bases, J shed 6 bases, and the junction held 6 bases outside the gene matches. CDR1 is SQVTM, CDR2 ANQGSEA, per germline. CDR3 protein: CSAFTGGDEKLFF. CDR3 in DNA: TGCAGCGCCTTCACAGGGGGCGATGAAAAACTGTTTTTT.

The chain links TRBV24-1 to TRBJ1-6, with TRBD1 matching 10 bases. The V and J ends lost 4 bases and 7 bases, in that order; junction bases with no gene match: 18. The CDR3 loop spans 20 amino acids. The germline gives CDR1 KGHDR, CDR2 SFDVKD. The CDR3 is CATSEDRDRGFYLPNSPLHF. The CDR3 region has the DNA TGTGCCACCAGTGAGGACCGGGACAGGGGATTTTATCTCCCAAATTCACCCCTCCACTTT.

This clonotype was found many times. This chain uses TRBV6-2 or TRBV6-3 with TRBJ2-2, with TRBD1 matching 8 bases. The CDR3 spans 15 residues. J was trimmed by 3 bases and V by 6 bases; bases with no gene match: 6. CDR1 is MNHEY and CDR2 is SVGEGT in the germline V gene. CDR3 residues: CASRQGQGYTGELFF. CDR3 DNA sequence: TGTGCCAGCAGACAAGGACAGGGATACACCGGGGAGCTGTTTTTT.

This clonotype was recorded at least ten times. The chain joins TRBV20-1 to TRBJ2-6; 8 bases are shared with TRBD2. The CDR3 contains 15 residues. Germline loops: CDR1 DFQATT, CDR2 SNEGSKA (reference sequence). J gave up 3 bases and V 3 bases, and 4 bases lay outside the gene matches. This CDR3 reads CSARPLAGGANVLTF. The CDR3 DNA reads TGCAGTGCTAGGCCGCTAGCGGGTGGGGCCAACGTCCTGACTTTC.

This clonotype has just a few counts. The chain links TRBV28 to TRBJ2-1; D may correspond to TRBD1 or TRBD2 (5 bases each). Trimming took 5 bases from V and 5 from J, leaving 16 bases between them. CDR3 size: 15 residues. Germline assignment: CDR1 MDHEN and CDR2 SYDVKM. CDR3 amino acids: CASSTSGRINNEQFF. The CDR3 region has the DNA TGTGCCAGCAGTACATCGGGACGGATAAACAATGAGCAGTTCTTC.

This clonotype appeared many times. The chain links TRBV30 to TRBJ2-7; possible D gene TRBD2, 5 bases. From germline, CDR1 is GTSNPN and CDR2 SVGIG (reference sequence). V lost 0 bases and J lost 5, with 8 bases in between. The CDR3 has 12 residues. DNA of the CDR3: TGTGCCTGGAGTGTCGTCGGGAACGAGCAGTACTTC. This codes for CAWSVVGNEQYF.

The CDR3 nucleotides are TGTGCCAGCAGCTGGGACAGGGGGAAAACCGGGGAGCTGTTTTTT. This gives the protein CASSWDRGKTGELFF. The chain joins TRBV7-6 to TRBJ2-2; 11 bases match TRBD1. The CDR3 consists of 15 residues. V was clipped by 4 bases and J by 5 bases; unmatched bases: 3. The V gene's germline CDR1 is SGHVS and CDR2 FNYEAQ. The complete variable domain, with remaining parts taken from reference TRBV7-6 and TRBJ2-2, reads GAGVSQSPRYKVTKRGQDVALRCDPISGHVSLYWYRQALGQGPEFLTYFNYEAQQDKSGLPNDRFSAERPEGSISTLTIQRTEQRDSAMYRCASSWDRGKTGELFFGEGSRLTVL.

This clonotype turned up a few times. The V and J genes are TRBV7-2 and TRBJ2-1; 7 bases are a match to TRBD2. The V segment lost 5 bases and the J segment 6 bases; nucleotides outside the gene matches: 4. There are 13 residues in the CDR3. Per germline, CDR1 SGHTA and CDR2 FQGNSA. This CDR3 reads CASSTTSFNEQFF. CDR3 nucleotides: TGTGCCAGCAGCACGACTAGCTTCAATGAGCAGTTCTTC.

Note on this clonotype: This clone may be a read error of a much larger clone one base away. This sequence joins TRBV7-3 and TRBJ2-2, with 10 bases lining up with TRBD1. The ends lost 5 bases at V and 3 bases at J; junction bases unmatched: 6. The CDR3 runs to 16 residues. Germline V gene sequence: CDR1 SGHTA, CDR2 FQGTGA. This chain's CDR3 is CASSRSGTGDTGELFF. The CDR3 DNA reads TGTGCCAGCAGCCGATCCGGGACAGGGGACACCGGGGAGCTGTTTTTT.

This clonotype was detected a few times. V gene TRBV27 combines with J gene TRBJ1-2, with TRBD1 matching 7 bases. Looked up from germline, CDR1 is MNHEY and CDR2 is SMNVEV (reference sequence). Trimming removed 5 bases from V and 4 bases from J; junction bases left unmatched: 4. The CDR3 spans 13 residues. CDR3: CASSDRAGYGYTF. CDR3 DNA sequence: TGTGCCAGCAGTGACAGGGCAGGCTATGGCTACACCTTC.

This clonotype was seen a few times. The J gene is TRBJ2-3, the V gene TRBV7-2, with D possibly matching TRBD2 (5 bases). V was pared by 4 bases and J by 2 bases, with 7 bases between. The CDR3 sequence is 13 residues long. Germline CDR1 and CDR2: SGHTA and FQGNSA. The CDR3 loop reads CASSSDFTDTQYF. The CDR3 DNA reads as TGTGCCAGCAGCTCGGACTTCACAGATACGCAGTATTTT.

This clonotype was seen at least ten times. The CDR3 region is CASSLSSGRAADTQYF. The CDR3 region has the DNA TGCGCCAGCAGCTTAAGTAGCGGGAGGGCCGCAGATACGCAGTATTTT. The chain couples TRBV5-1 to TRBJ2-3, with 11 bases that match TRBD2. This CDR3 is built from 16 residues. After removal of 2 bases from V and 4 bases from J, the junction contained 6 bases not matched to a gene. The germline V gene encodes CDR1 SGHRS and CDR2 YFSETQ.

This clonotype was picked up many times. The chain combines TRBV12-3 or TRBV12-4 with TRBJ2-7; possibly TRBD1 for D (6 bases). V dropped 6 bases and J dropped 1 base, with 10 bases sitting between them. The CDR3 consists of 13 residues. The CDR3, as DNA: TGTGCCAGCAGACAAACAGGGTCCTACGAGCAGTACTTC. Amino acids: CASRQTGSYEQYF.

At least ten counts were recorded for this clonotype. The genes are TRBV27 and TRBJ2-7, with D tentatively TRBD1 or TRBD2 (6 bases each). The V end was cut by 6 bases, the J end by 2 bases, with 11 bases between. CDR1 and CDR2 (germline): MNHEY, SMNVEV (reference sequence). The CDR3 length is 13 residues. CDR3 DNA: TGTGCCAGCAGAGGGGGGCCAGCCTACGAGCAGTACTTC. Its protein is CASRGGPAYEQYF.

The chain combines TRBV28 with TRBJ1-5; D not certain. This CDR3 is 16 amino acids long. Germline V gene data show CDR1 as MDHEN and CDR2 as SYDVKM. Between the trimmed V and J ends, which lost 6 bases and 7 bases, there was a span of 22 bases. The chain's CDR3 is CASSHTGRGSEQPQHF. The CDR3 nucleotides are TGTGCCAGCAGCCATACCGGGCGAGGCTCTGAGCAGCCCCAGCATTTT. Variable domain in full (rest from reference TRBV28 and TRBJ1-5): DVKVTQSSRYLVKRTGEKVFLECVQDMDHENMFWYRQDPGLGLRLIYFSYDVKMKEKGDIPEGYSVSREKKERFSLILESASTNQTSMYLCASSHTGRGSEQPQHFGDGTRLSIL.

The chain employs TRBV4-1 and TRBJ2-2, with 7 nucleotides matching TRBD1. V lost 0 bases, J lost 4 bases, and 5 bases stayed unmatched. The germline V gene has CDR1 MGHRA and CDR2 YSYEKL. This CDR3 is built from 16 residues. The CDR3 is CASSQEDRVGTGELFF. The CDR3 bases are TGCGCCAGCAGCCAAGAAGACAGGGTGGGCACCGGGGAGCTGTTTTTT.

V is TRBV2 and J is TRBJ1-4; D is possibly TRBD1 (5 bases). CDR3 size: 14 residues. V lost 6 bases to trimming and J lost 3 bases, with 11 bases between them. Germline-derived CDR1 and CDR2 are SNHLY and FYNNEI. The CDR3 coding sequence is TGTGCCAGCAGCACAGGAGACTCTAATGAAAAACTGTTTTTT. Translated: CASSTGDSNEKLFF.

This rearrangement joins TRBV24-1 to TRBJ2-2; no firm D call. Germline V gives CDR1 KGHDR, CDR2 SFDVKD. V was clipped by 2 bases and J by 6 bases, with 9 bases between them. The CDR3 is made up of 14 amino acids. The CDR3: CATSDSPYSGELFF. The CDR3 DNA sequence: TGTGCCACCAGTGATTCCCCCTATTCCGGGGAGCTGTTTTTT.